This T cell receptor beta chain was recorded in a study of identical twins. Study-level findings and limits: Excess sharing between twins was weaker in beta out-of-frame sequences. Fewer insertions were carried by abundant cord blood beta clonotypes, but none was seen in memory repertoires.

This clonotype was recorded at least ten times. Its antigen remains unknown. Among all donors, each was a healthy Caucasian. Each CDR3 protein gets one entry after TCRdb re-called the 5' RACE reads with MiXCR. The data show hundreds of thousands of distinct CDR3 sequences, around 8.3% seen once. This CDR3 has 17 amino acids. Germline V CDR1 and CDR2: KGHSY, FQNENV. J gave up 0 bases and V 4 bases, and 7 bases lay outside the gene matches. This sample also appeared in a second study, on yellow fever vaccine responses in identical twins.

V is TRBV16 and J is TRBJ2-1, with 9 bases lining up with TRBD1. The sequence was obtained from a young woman in good health. The sample was PBMCs. The CDR3 loop reads CASSLQQGASSYNEQFF. CDR3 nucleotides: TGTGCCAGCAGCCTCCAACAGGGGGCTAGCTCCTACAATGAGCAGTTCTTC.